A selection of T cell receptor beta chains follows, all from one sample in a study of chronic HIV infection and antiretroviral therapy. TCRdb re-called the 5' RACE reads through MiXCR, storing one row per CDR3 protein. The data hold 30,000 to 45,000 distinct CDR3 sequences, with about 8.9% observed a single time. Material for sequencing was peripheral blood. Receptors originate from an adult who had HIV and had not received antiretroviral therapy, or was an uninfected healthy control (not recorded which). The CDR3 runs from the conserved cysteine through the conserved F or W. D genes are given only for firm matches. Clone sizes are given selectively: once, few, many, or a class where the clone is expanded.

-	TRBV2	TRBJ1-2	-	CASSVDFRSSGYTF	TGTGCCAGCAGTGTGGACTTTCGCTCCAGTGGCTACACCTTC
-	TRBV4-1	TRBJ2-1	few	CASSRLRDLYNEQFF	TGCGCCAGCAGCCGTCTCCGGGACCTCTACAATGAGCAGTTCTTC
TRBD2	TRBV29-1	TRBJ2-3	many	CSGTSGYRDTQYF	TGCAGCGGGACTAGCGGTTATCGAGATACGCAGTATTTT
-	TRBV2	TRBJ2-7	-	CASSEGTYEQYF	TGTGCCAGCAGTGAAGGTACCTACGAGCAGTACTTC
-	TRBV6-2/TRBV6-3	TRBJ1-2	many	CASSSRNQGPQEYGYTF	TGTGCCAGCAGTTCCCGAAACCAGGGACCCCAGGAATATGGCTACACCTTC
TRBD2	TRBV7-2	TRBJ2-3	-	CASSGGGSTDTQYF	TGTGCCAGCAGCGGCGGGGGTAGCACAGATACGCAGTATTTT
TRBD1	TRBV28	TRBJ1-1	-	CASSLGQSPGSFF	TGTGCCAGCAGCCTGGGACAGTCCCCGGGATCTTTCTTT
-	TRBV6-6	TRBJ1-1	many	CASSQGTEAFF	TGTGCCAGCAGTCAGGGCACTGAAGCTTTCTTT
-	TRBV15	TRBJ1-4	many	CATSRVRGAYEKLFF	TGTGCCACCAGCAGAGTTAGGGGGGCCTATGAAAAACTGTTTTTT
TRBD1	TRBV2	TRBJ1-3	many	CASMGQGTDSGNTIYF	TGTGCCAGCATGGGACAGGGGACTGACTCTGGAAACACCATATATTTT
TRBD1	TRBV28	TRBJ2-7	many	CASSWGQYEQYF	TGTGCCAGCAGTTGGGGACAGTACGAGCAGTACTTC
TRBD2	TRBV18	TRBJ2-3	many	CASSRGLAGSADTQYF	TGTGCCAGCTCACGGGGGCTAGCGGGTTCCGCAGATACGCAGTATTTT
TRBD1	TRBV2	TRBJ1-5	-	CASSEARTGSLKAIISNQPQHF	TGTGCCAGCAGTGAAGCCAGGACAGGGAGCCTAAAAGCCATTATAAGCAATCAGCCCCAGCATTTT
-	TRBV12-3/TRBV12-4	TRBJ2-1	many	CASSLGAYNEQFF	TGTGCCAGCAGTTTGGGGGCGTACAATGAGCAGTTCTTC
TRBD2	TRBV25-1	TRBJ2-7	-	CASSSGLAGYEQYF	TGTGCCAGCAGTTCTGGACTAGCGGGTTACGAGCAGTACTTC
-	TRBV29-1	TRBJ2-6	-	CSAQVGSGANVLTF	TGCAGCGCCCAGGTGGGCTCTGGGGCCAACGTCCTGACTTTC
-	TRBV29-1	TRBJ2-3	many	CSVLLRGVPPDTQYF	TGCAGCGTTCTCCTCCGGGGAGTCCCGCCAGATACGCAGTATTTT
TRBD1	TRBV28	TRBJ1-1	few	CASSSYGTGELNTEAFF	TGTGCCAGCAGTTCCTATGGGACAGGAGAACTGAACACTGAAGCTTTCTTT
-	TRBV7-3	TRBJ2-1	-	CASSLNVGTHYNEQFF	TGTGCCAGCAGCTTAAATGTGGGGACTCATTACAATGAGCAGTTCTTC
TRBD1	TRBV7-2	TRBJ1-4	few	CASSFPGQGAEKLFF	TGTGCCAGCAGCTTTCCGGGACAGGGAGCTGAAAAACTGTTTTTT